A single sample is the source of the 30 T cell receptor beta chains below, sequenced in a study of STAT5B mutations in CD4+ large granular lymphocyte leukemia (dated by TCRdb to between 2021 and 2022). The library was prepared using the immunoSEQ multiplex PCR assay. TCRdb stores this immuneACCESS table with in-frame sequences only. Part of the clones is absent; in the studies checked, under half of the shortfall reflects unresolved V genes, and no reason is known for the rest. This sample is represented by tens of thousands of clones; over 60% of them were singletons. Approximately 3.3% of the sample is held by the ten biggest clonotypes. Sequencing was performed on CD4+ T cells from blood buffy coats. Receptor source: a human donor in good health.

The rearrangement links TRBV27 to TRBJ2-2, with 8 bases aligning to TRBD1. The J segment lost 3 bases and the V segment lost 0 bases, leaving 3 bases of the junction unmatched. CDR3 length: 16 amino acids. Looked up from germline, CDR1 is MNHEY and CDR2 is SMNVEV (reference sequence). The CDR3 spells CASSLSWTGHTGELFF. The CDR3 DNA reads as TGTGCCAGCAGTTTATCTTGGACAGGGCACACCGGGGAGCTGTTTTTT.

This clone was recorded a few times. This sequence joins TRBV4-1 and TRBJ2-1, with 12 positions matching TRBD2. CDR3 size: 18 residues. Trimming removed 4 bases from V and 6 bases from J; junction bases left unmatched: 13. CDR1 MGHRA and CDR2 YSYEKL come from the germline V gene. The CDR3 reads CASSPLGRTSGIVNEQFF. The CDR3 coding sequence is TGCGCCAGCAGCCCTCTTGGTCGGACTAGCGGGATTGTCAATGAGCAGTTCTTC.

This clone was seen just once. The chain carries TRBV6-6 and TRBJ2-3; TRBD2 agrees at 7 bases. V gave up 8 bases and J gave up 1 base; unmatched junction bases: 3. The germline CDR1 and CDR2 sequences are MNHNY and SVGAGI (reference sequence). The length of the CDR3 is 13 residues. CDR3: CASVTSRTDTQYF. The CDR3 DNA reads TGTGCCAGCGTGACTAGCCGCACAGATACGCAGTATTTT.

DNA for the CDR3: TGTGCCAGCAGCCGTAGCGGGAGCTCCTACAATGAGCAGTTCTTC. Protein sequence: CASSRSGSSYNEQFF. The chain couples TRBV7-2 to TRBJ2-1; 9 bases fit TRBD2. V dropped 5 bases and J dropped 0; count of bases not matched to a gene: 2. Germline V CDR1 and CDR2: SGHTA, FQGNSA. This CDR3 comprises 15 residues.

J is TRBJ2-1 and V is TRBV5-6; D is perhaps TRBD1 (5 bases). The ends were cut back, 0 bases at V and 5 bases at J, with 18 bases in the middle. This CDR3 contains 17 residues. Germline lookup yields CDR1 SGHDT and CDR2 YYEEEE. The DNA for the CDR3 is TGTGCCAGCAGCTTGGTGAGTCAGGGATCCCGGAACAATGAGCAGTTCTTC. This codes for CASSLVSQGSRNNEQFF. Combining the CDR3 with reference TRBV5-6 and TRBJ2-1 gives the whole variable domain DAGVTQSPTHLIKTRGQQVTLRCSPKSGHDTVSWYQQALGQGPQFIFQYYEEEERQRGNFPDRFSGHQFPNYSSELNVNALLLGDSALYLCASSLVSQGSRNNEQFFGPGTRLTVL.

The gene calls are TRBV25-1 and TRBJ1-5; D gene ambiguous. The CDR3 loop spans 15 amino acids. Trimming stripped 4 bases from V and 0 bases from J, with 10 bases between. From germline, CDR1 is MGHDK and CDR2 SYGVNS. The CDR3 protein is CASSGPGNSNQPQHF. CDR3 nucleotide sequence: TGTGCCAGCAGTGGCCCAGGCAATAGCAATCAGCCCCAGCATTTT. The full variable domain, with the rest looked up from reference TRBV25-1 and TRBJ1-5, is EADIYQTPRYLVIGTGKKITLECSQTMGHDKMYWYQQDPGMELHLIHYSYGVNSTEKGDLSSESTVSRIRTEHFPLTLESARPSHTSQYLCASSGPGNSNQPQHFGDGTRLSIL.

The V and J genes are TRBV10-1 and TRBJ2-5; D is uncertain. This CDR3 spans 14 amino acids. V lost 4 bases, J lost 1 base, and 10 bases lay in between. In germline, CDR1 is WNHNN, CDR2 SYGVQD (reference sequence). The CDR3 sequence: CASSVARSQETQYF. DNA for the CDR3: TGCGCCAGCAGTGTGGCCAGGAGCCAAGAGACCCAGTACTTC.

The chain combines TRBV6-5 with TRBJ2-1; D is perhaps TRBD2 (6 bases). The CDR3 is 15 residues long. Looked up from germline, CDR1 is MNHEY and CDR2 is SVGAGI. V gave up 6 bases and J gave up 0 bases, with 12 bases separating them. The CDR3 region is CASRRTSPSYNEQFF. The CDR3 nucleotides read TGTGCCAGCAGGAGAACTAGCCCCTCCTACAATGAGCAGTTCTTC.

This clone showed up just a few times. The chain uses TRBV10-1 and TRBJ2-3; no reliable D call. CDR1 WNHNN and CDR2 SYGVQD come from the germline V gene (reference sequence). V was trimmed by 7 bases and J by 5 bases, leaving 10 bases between them. There are 12 residues in the CDR3. The CDR3: CASTGVGDTQYF. Written as DNA, the CDR3 is TGCGCCAGCACTGGAGTGGGAGATACGCAGTATTTT.

The table lists this clone with a few counts. The chain uses TRBV19 and TRBJ1-2; D is uncertain. Germline-derived CDR1 and CDR2 are LNHDA and SQIVND (reference sequence). V was shortened by 0 bases and J by 2 bases, with 4 bases between the two germline ends. There are 13 residues in the CDR3. CDR3 sequence: CASSIDSNYGYTF. CDR3 bases: TGTGCCAGTAGTATAGACAGCAACTATGGCTACACCTTC.

This clone was found a few times. The J gene is TRBJ2-7, the V gene TRBV18; D gene ambiguous. The germline gives CDR1 KGHSH, CDR2 LQKENI. The CDR3 totals 16 residues. V dropped 0 bases and J dropped 0 bases, with 12 bases sitting between them. CDR3 DNA sequence: TGTGCCAGCTCACCACCGGGCAGGCAGAGCTCCTACGAGCAGTACTTC. Protein: CASSPPGRQSSYEQYF.

The CDR3 is CASGVDGNTGELFF. The DNA of the CDR3 is TGTGCTAGTGGTGTTGACGGGAACACCGGGGAGCTGTTTTTT. V gene TRBV12-5 combines with J gene TRBJ2-2; D is undetermined. Germline CDR1 is LGHNT and CDR2 is FRNRAP. The V end lost 5 bases, the J end lost 1 base, and 8 bases lay between the germline ends. This CDR3 is built from 14 residues.

The chain carries TRBV5-1 and TRBJ2-3; 14 nucleotides align to TRBD2. The CDR3 runs 17 residues. Trimming cost V 4 bases and J 2 bases; bases outside gene matches: 6. Germline-derived CDR1 and CDR2 are SGHRS and YFSETQ. CDR3 residues: CASSPGTSGSYTDTQYF. The CDR3 nucleotides read TGCGCCAGCAGCCCGGGGACTAGCGGGAGTTACACAGATACGCAGTATTTT.

The rearrangement joins TRBV18 to TRBJ2-1, with 13 bases identical to TRBD2. The CDR3 has 17 residues. V lost 2 bases to trimming and J lost 5 bases; unmatched junction nucleotides: 6. Germline V gene sequence: CDR1 KGHSH, CDR2 LQKENI. CDR3 in amino acids: CASSPGLAGEGHNEQFF. DNA of the CDR3: TGTGCCAGCTCACCAGGACTAGCGGGAGAGGGGCACAATGAGCAGTTCTTC.

J is TRBJ2-7 and V is TRBV2, with D possibly TRBD2 on 6 matching bases. The length of the CDR3 is 15 residues. Trimming removed 2 bases from V and 2 bases from J, with 13 bases in between. Germline CDR1 is SNHLY and CDR2 is FYNNEI. The DNA for the CDR3 is TGTGCCAGCAGTGAAAACGGGGGTTTGACCTACGAGCAGTACTTC. It specifies CASSENGGLTYEQYF.

The rearrangement links TRBV28 to TRBJ1-1, with D maybe TRBD1 (5 bases). Germline V gives CDR1 MDHEN, CDR2 SYDVKM. This CDR3 is built from 14 residues. Deletions cut 11 bases from V and 1 base from J, with 17 bases between. The CDR3 sequence: CAARRGEQNTEAFF. The CDR3 DNA is TGTGCCGCAAGGCGGGGCGAACAGAACACTGAAGCTTTCTTT.

The chain recombines TRBV19 with TRBJ2-2; the match to TRBD2 covers 9 bases. Unmatched junction bases numbered 8, after V lost 4 bases and J lost 5 bases. There are 16 residues in the CDR3. Germline V gene sequence: CDR1 LNHDA, CDR2 SQIVND (reference sequence). The DNA of the CDR3 is TGTGCCAGTAGTACCCTTCCTAGCGGGATTACCGGGGAGCTGTTTTTT. Translated, it gives CASSTLPSGITGELFF.

The V call is TRBV7-8, the J call TRBJ2-2; D gene unclear. The V end lost 3 bases, the J end lost 1 base, and 6 bases lay between the germline ends. There are 14 residues in the CDR3. Germline assignment: CDR1 SGHVS and CDR2 FQNEAQ. The CDR3 spells CASSLLQNTGELFF. The CDR3 DNA follows: TGTGCCAGCAGCTTGTTGCAGAACACCGGGGAGCTGTTTTTT. The variable domain in full, completed from reference TRBV7-8 and TRBJ2-2, reads GAGVSQSPRYKVAKRGQDVALRCDPISGHVSLFWYQQALGQGPEFLTYFQNEAQLDKSGLPSDRFFAERPEGSVSTLKIQRTQQEDSAVYLCASSLLQNTGELFFGEGSRLTVL.

The rearrangement links TRBV5-6 to TRBJ1-4, with D perhaps TRBD1 (5 bases). Trimming shortened V by 0 bases and J by 8 bases, and 8 bases separated the two germline ends. Per germline, CDR1 SGHDT and CDR2 YYEEEE. CDR3 length: 13 amino acids. CDR3 nucleotide sequence: TGTGCCAGCAGCTTGGCGGGGCGCGAAAAACTGTTTTTT. This gives the protein CASSLAGREKLFF. The variable domain in full, completed from reference TRBV5-6 and TRBJ1-4, reads DAGVTQSPTHLIKTRGQQVTLRCSPKSGHDTVSWYQQALGQGPQFIFQYYEEEERQRGNFPDRFSGHQFPNYSSELNVNALLLGDSALYLCASSLAGREKLFFGSGTQLSVL.

This chain connects TRBV4-2 to TRBJ2-1; TRBD2 matches 9 bases. The V gene's germline CDR1 is LGHNA and CDR2 YNFKEQ. Trimming removed 2 bases from V and 0 bases from J; junction bases left unmatched: 2. The CDR3 has 16 residues. The CDR3: CASSQLAGSSYNEQFF. CDR3 coding DNA: TGTGCCAGCAGCCAACTAGCGGGAAGCTCCTACAATGAGCAGTTCTTC.

V usage is TRBV2 and J usage is TRBJ1-2; D perhaps matches TRBD1 (5 bases). The V gene lost 7 bases and the J gene lost 0 bases, with 12 bases spanning the gap. The CDR3 extends over 14 amino acids. Germline CDR1 reads SNHLY; CDR2 reads FYNNEI. CDR3 nucleotide sequence: TGTGCCAGCACTTTGGACACCCCTAACTATGGCTACACCTTC. Translating it yields CASTLDTPNYGYTF.

In its sample, this clone was seen once. The chain links TRBV19 to TRBJ2-1, with 8 positions matching TRBD2. J was trimmed by 11 bases and V by 5 bases; bases with no gene match: 5. CDR3 size: 12 residues. Per germline, CDR1 LNHDA and CDR2 SQIVND (reference sequence). The CDR3 coding sequence is TGTGCCAGTAGTCCCTTAGCGGGACAGCAGTTCTTC. Its translation is CASSPLAGQQFF.

V usage is TRBV7-8 and J usage is TRBJ2-1; D is unresolved. The CDR3 loop spans 12 amino acids. The germline V gene has CDR1 SGHVS and CDR2 FQNEAQ. With 5 bases removed from V and 8 bases from J, the gap between germline ends came to 10 bases. CDR3 residues: CASSPARDEQFF. For the CDR3, the DNA is TGTGCCAGCAGCCCAGCGCGCGATGAGCAGTTCTTC.

The rearrangement links TRBV27 to TRBJ2-4, with a tentative D call TRBD1 (5 bases). CDR1 is MNHEY and CDR2 is SMNVEV in the germline V gene (reference sequence). This CDR3 has 15 residues. V was pared by 4 bases and J by 0 bases, with 10 bases between. CDR3 protein: CASSSRDLAKNIQYF. The CDR3 DNA follows: TGTGCCAGCAGTTCCAGGGATCTAGCCAAAAACATTCAGTACTTC.

V usage is TRBV6-1 and J usage is TRBJ1-1; weak D call: TRBD1 (6 bases). This CDR3 comprises 15 residues. Per germline, CDR1 MNHNS and CDR2 SASEGT. The V end lost 4 bases, the J end lost 3 bases, and 15 bases lay between the germline ends. In DNA, the CDR3 is TGTGCCAGCAGTGTCGGGGGGGGCTCGTACACTGAAGCTTTCTTT. It translates to CASSVGGGSYTEAFF.

The chain couples TRBV30 to TRBJ1-4; D not certain. Trimming left V 2 bases short and J 8 bases short, with 12 bases between. This CDR3 contains 13 residues. Germline V CDR1 and CDR2: GTSNPN, SVGIG (reference sequence). CDR3 nucleotide sequence: TGTGCCTGGAGTCCCGAACGAGCAGAAAAACTGTTTTTT. It translates to CAWSPERAEKLFF.

This clone is a singleton in its sample. J is TRBJ1-1 and V is TRBV5-4; D is perhaps TRBD1 (5 bases). This CDR3 is 15 amino acids long. V dropped 5 bases and J dropped 1 base, with 15 bases sitting between them. Germline CDR1 and CDR2: SGHNT and YYREEE (reference sequence). DNA for the CDR3: TGTGCCAGCAGTTCCCGACAGAACTCGAACACTGAAGCTTTCTTT. Translating gives CASSSRQNSNTEAFF.

This clone was found a few times. V usage is TRBV9 and J usage is TRBJ2-1; D not certain. V gave up 0 bases and J gave up 8 bases, with 9 bases separating them. The V gene's germline CDR1 is SGDLS and CDR2 YYNGEE. This CDR3 is 13 amino acids long. CDR3 loop: CASSVGVVDEQFF. The CDR3 DNA sequence: TGTGCCAGCAGCGTAGGTGTCGTGGATGAGCAGTTCTTC.

CDR3 DNA: TGTGCCAGCAGCGTTATGGCCGGGGGGACTGCAGATACGCAGTATTTT. Protein sequence: CASSVMAGGTADTQYF. The chain has TRBV9 and TRBJ2-3; 7 nucleotides line up with TRBD2. CDR1 and CDR2 from the germline V gene are SGDLS and YYNGEE. V trimming: 2 bases; J trimming: 4 bases; junction bases outside the gene matches: 10. The CDR3 is 16 amino acids.

The gene calls are TRBV15 and TRBJ2-2; 7 bases fit TRBD1. Germline loops: CDR1 LNHNV, CDR2 YYDKDF (reference sequence). With 2 bases clipped from V and 7 bases from J, the junction kept 13 bases outside the gene matches. The CDR3 covers 17 residues. In DNA form, the CDR3 reads TGTGCCACCAGCAGACCGCGTAAAGGGGGCGAAATCGGGGAGCTGTTTTTT. Encoded protein: CATSRPRKGGEIGELFF.